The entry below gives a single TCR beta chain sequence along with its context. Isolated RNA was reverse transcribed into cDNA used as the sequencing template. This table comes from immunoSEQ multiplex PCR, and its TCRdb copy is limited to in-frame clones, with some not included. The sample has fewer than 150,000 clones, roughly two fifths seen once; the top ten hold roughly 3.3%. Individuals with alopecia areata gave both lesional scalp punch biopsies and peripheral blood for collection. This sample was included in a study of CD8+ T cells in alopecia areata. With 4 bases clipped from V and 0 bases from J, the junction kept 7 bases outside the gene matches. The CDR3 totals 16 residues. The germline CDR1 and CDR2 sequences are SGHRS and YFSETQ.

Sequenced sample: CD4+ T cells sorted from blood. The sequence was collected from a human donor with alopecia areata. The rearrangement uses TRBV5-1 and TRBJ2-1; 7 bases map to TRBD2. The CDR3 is CASSVDGGYSYNEQFF. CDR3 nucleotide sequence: TGCGCCAGCAGCGTGGACGGGGGGTACTCCTACAATGAGCAGTTCTTC.